This T cell receptor (beta chain) originates from a study of blood T cell repertoires in COVID-19. The CDR3 spans 14 residues. Germline CDR1 reads SGHDT; CDR2 reads YYEEEE. Trimming left V 4 bases short and J 4 bases short, with 14 bases between. TCRdb keeps only in-frame clones here, not all; method: immunoSEQ multiplex PCR. The sample yields fewer than 300,000 clones, 75% to 95% seen once. Participant age was 18 to 89 years, and participants resided in 20 to 30 US areas. Which cohort a participant joined came from the clinical history participants gave. The sequenced sample was PBMCs or T cells enriched from blood (not recorded which). This clonotype was obtained from a young woman who had recovered from COVID-19. V gene TRBV5-6 combines with J gene TRBJ1-2, with a possible D match to TRBD1 (5 bases). The CDR3 DNA is TGTGCCAGCAGCAAGAGCAGGGTGGGCTATGGCTACACCTTC. Its translation: CASSKSRVGYGYTF.